The following is a T cell receptor beta chain sequence with its context. Antigen unknown. This record belongs to a study of T cell responses to AZD1222 COVID-19 vaccine. In the study overall: Doses given second, at about 4 or about 12 weeks, were pooled.

Germline-derived CDR1 and CDR2 are SGHDN and FVKESK. Trimming cost V 4 bases and J 8 bases, with 17 bases left between them. The CDR3 is made up of 14 amino acids. Whole-study findings and limits: Spike-specific TCR breadth and depth rose after two AZD1222 doses. Clonal diversity was possibly underestimated, and white British individuals and females predominated among donors.

Assay: immunoSEQ multiplex PCR; the TCRdb copy retains only in-frame clones and omits some. The table has approximately 100,000 clones, over 75% seen once. Sequenced material: peripheral blood, taken on day 0 of AZD1222 vaccination. The source is an adult in good health. The chain uses TRBV14 and TRBJ1-1; D may be TRBD1 (6 bases). The CDR3 DNA reads TGTGCCAGCAGCCGAAGTTCAATCGGGACAGAAGCTTTCTTT. It yields the protein CASSRSSIGTEAFF.